This T cell receptor beta chain appears in the sequencing data of a study of blood T cell repertoires in COVID-19. From germline, CDR1 is SGHTA and CDR2 FQGNSA. Trimming cost V 2 bases and J 4 bases, with 12 bases left between them. This CDR3 has 14 amino acids. Source study methods: Researchers report that nucleated cell counts were estimated from reference gene primer amplification. The repertoire was sequenced with immunoSEQ multiplex PCR; TCRdb's copy has only in-frame clones and lacks some. The V and J calls and the clone size are those of that table, but D and trimming were determined from the DNA. The repertoire holds about 210,000 clones, with 65% to 90% as singletons.

The sequence was obtained from a man aged 45-60 years with COVID-19, enrolled during active disease. Sequenced sample: peripheral blood. This rearrangement joins TRBV7-2 to TRBJ2-7; D remains ambiguous. CDR3 amino acids: CASSLMGSMYEQYF. The CDR3 DNA follows: TGTGCCAGCAGCTTAATGGGTAGCATGTACGAGCAGTACTTC.